This T cell receptor (beta chain) was observed in a study of CD8+CD57+ T cells in acquired aplastic anemia. Overall study: Each DNA sample taken from sorted CD4+ and CD8+ cells came to about 3.2 ug on average. CD4+ reads averaged about 9.9 million in healthy donors. Study outcomes and limitations: A significant difference in CD8+ Simpson's diversity between patients and controls was not found. Patients and controls were found to share over 25 CD8+ CDR3 sequences.

Both TCR beta VDJ combination and CDR3 sequence profiling were carried out. Genomic DNA was the template for this profiling. From the reads, TCRdb called clonotypes with MiXCR, one entry per CDR3 protein. The repertoire holds some 410,000 distinct CDR3 sequences, with 60% to 80% as singletons. V trimming: 9 bases; J trimming: 13 bases; junction bases outside the gene matches: 15. In germline, CDR1 is SNHLY, CDR2 FYNNEI. This CDR3 is built from 14 residues. Notes on this clonotype: The antigen remains undetermined.

This TCR was recovered from a human donor in good health, serving as a control. This chain uses TRBV2 with TRBJ2-4, with 10 nucleotides matching TRBD2. Sequenced: sorted CD4+, CD8+, or CD8+CD57+ T cells (not recorded which) from PBMCs. The CDR3 DNA follows: TGTGCCAGTGAAGAGGGACTAGCGCGGGGGTCGCAGTACTTC. Translated, it gives CASEEGLARGSQYF.